This record concerns one T cell receptor (beta chain) sequence. Its antigen is undetermined. Generated by immunoSEQ multiplex PCR, the TCRdb table keeps only in-frame clones and is missing some. Among about 260,000 clones listed, over 90% were seen once. These data come from a study of T cell responses to AZD1222 COVID-19 vaccine. Study-level background: Whether given at about 4 or about 12 weeks, second doses were pooled.

Study-wide findings and caveats: The study found Spike-specific TCR breadth and depth rose after two AZD1222 doses. Baseline seropositivity occurred in only a handful of AZD1222 recipients. Without day 14 samples, only post-peak T cell repertoires were studied.

The germline V gene encodes CDR1 KGHDR and CDR2 SFDVKD. V was clipped by 5 bases and J by 1 base, with 12 bases between them. The CDR3 has 15 residues. This TCR was sampled from an adult in good health. The sequencing here drew on peripheral blood, taken on day 0 of AZD1222 vaccination. The chain recombines TRBV24-1 with TRBJ2-3, with D perhaps TRBD2 (7 bases). The CDR3 region has the DNA TGTGCCACCAGTGGGTGGGGGGGCCGCACAGATACGCAGTATTTT. It is translated as CATSGWGGRTDTQYF.